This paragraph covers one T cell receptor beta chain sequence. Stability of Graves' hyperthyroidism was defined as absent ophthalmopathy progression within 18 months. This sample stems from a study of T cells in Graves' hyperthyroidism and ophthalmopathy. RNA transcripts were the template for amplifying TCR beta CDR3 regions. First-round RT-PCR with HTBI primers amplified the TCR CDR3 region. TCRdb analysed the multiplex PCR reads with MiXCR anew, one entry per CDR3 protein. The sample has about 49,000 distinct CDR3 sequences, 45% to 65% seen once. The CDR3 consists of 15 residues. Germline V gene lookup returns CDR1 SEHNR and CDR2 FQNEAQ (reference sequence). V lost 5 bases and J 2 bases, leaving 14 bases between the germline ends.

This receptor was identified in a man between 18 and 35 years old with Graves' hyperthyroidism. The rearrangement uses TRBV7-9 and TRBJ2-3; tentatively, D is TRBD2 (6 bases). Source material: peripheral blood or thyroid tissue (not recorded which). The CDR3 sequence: CASSHSRDSTDTQYF. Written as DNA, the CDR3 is TGTGCCAGCAGCCACTCCCGGGACTCCACAGATACGCAGTATTTT.